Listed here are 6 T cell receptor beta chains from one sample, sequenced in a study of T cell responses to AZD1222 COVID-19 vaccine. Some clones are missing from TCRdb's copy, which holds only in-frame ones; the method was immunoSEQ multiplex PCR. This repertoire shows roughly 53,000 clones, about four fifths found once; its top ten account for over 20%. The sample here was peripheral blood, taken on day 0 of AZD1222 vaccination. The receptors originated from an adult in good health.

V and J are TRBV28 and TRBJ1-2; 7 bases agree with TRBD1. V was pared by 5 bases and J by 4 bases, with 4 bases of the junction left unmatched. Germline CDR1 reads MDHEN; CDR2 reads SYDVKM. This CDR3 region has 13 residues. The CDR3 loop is CASSTGTVYGYTF. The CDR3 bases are TGTGCCAGCAGTACCGGGACAGTCTATGGCTACACCTTC.

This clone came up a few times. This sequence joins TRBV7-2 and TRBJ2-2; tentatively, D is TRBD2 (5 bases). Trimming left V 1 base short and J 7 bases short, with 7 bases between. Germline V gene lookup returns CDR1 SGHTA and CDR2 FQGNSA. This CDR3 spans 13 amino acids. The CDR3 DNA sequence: TGTGCCAGCAGCTTAGGACGGGACGGGGAGCTGTTTTTT. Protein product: CASSLGRDGELFF.

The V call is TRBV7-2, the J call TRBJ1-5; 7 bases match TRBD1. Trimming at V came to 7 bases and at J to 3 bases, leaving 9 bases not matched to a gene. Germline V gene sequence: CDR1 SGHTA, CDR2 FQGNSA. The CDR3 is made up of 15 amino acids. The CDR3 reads CASTKGAGNNQPQHF. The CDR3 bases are TGTGCCAGCACCAAGGGGGCAGGAAACAATCAGCCCCAGCATTTT.

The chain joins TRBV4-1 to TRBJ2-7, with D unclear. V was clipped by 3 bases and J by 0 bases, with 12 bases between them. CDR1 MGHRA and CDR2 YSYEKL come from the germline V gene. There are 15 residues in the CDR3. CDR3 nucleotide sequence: TGCGCCAGCAGCCAGCAGCACGGAAACTCCTACGAGCAGTACTTC. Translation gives CASSQQHGNSYEQYF.

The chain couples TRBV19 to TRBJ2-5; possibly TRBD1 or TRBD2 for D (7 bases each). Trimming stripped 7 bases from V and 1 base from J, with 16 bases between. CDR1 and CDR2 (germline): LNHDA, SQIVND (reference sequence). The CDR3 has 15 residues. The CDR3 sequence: CASKVVRGGQETQYF. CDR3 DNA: TGTGCCAGTAAGGTGGTCAGGGGGGGCCAAGAGACCCAGTACTTC. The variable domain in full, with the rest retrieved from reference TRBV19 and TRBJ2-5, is DGGITQSPKYLFRKEGQNVTLSCEQNLNHDAMYWYRQDPGQGLRLIYYSQIVNDFQKGDIAEGYSVSREKKESFPLTVTSAQKNPTAFYLCASKVVRGGQETQYFGPGTRLLVL.

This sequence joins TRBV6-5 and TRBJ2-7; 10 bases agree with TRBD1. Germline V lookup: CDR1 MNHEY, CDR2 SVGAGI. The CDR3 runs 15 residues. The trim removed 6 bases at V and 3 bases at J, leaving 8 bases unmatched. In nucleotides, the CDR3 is TGTGCCAGCAGCCGAACCGGGACAGGGGTCTACGAGCAGTACTTC. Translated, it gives CASSRTGTGVYEQYF.